This TCR beta chain was recovered during a study of post-analysis software for immune sequencing data. The overall study: Relapsing-remitting, secondary progressive and progressive-relapsing courses of multiple sclerosis were included.

Study-wide results and limits: In patients, a few TRBV segments were more frequent than in controls, with TRBV5-6, TRBV5-1 and TRBV20-1 among them. Patients with multiple sclerosis recorded significantly lower normalized Chao1 diversity than controls, the study found. By F measure, strong co-clustering occurred among samples prepared in the same batch.

Regarding this clonotype: As yet, its antigen is unknown.

Prepared TCR beta cDNA libraries contained unique molecular identifiers. Input populations of roughly 0.85 to 11 million T cells gave rise to approximately 500,000 cDNA molecules. TCRdb recomputed calls from the PCR reads with MiXCR, one row per CDR3 protein. In the table there are roughly 650,000 distinct CDR3 sequences, roughly three fifths of which are singletons. V was pared by 2 bases and J by 8 bases, with 10 bases between. The CDR3 has 13 amino acids. Germline loops: CDR1 LGHDT, CDR2 YNNKEL (reference sequence). Specimen: blood. V is TRBV3-1 and J is TRBJ2-1; possibly TRBD2 for D (6 bases). The TCR comes from a girl aged 2-15 years with multiple sclerosis. CDR3 loop: CASSQILAYEQFF. CDR3 DNA sequence: TGTGCCAGCAGCCAAATTCTAGCGTATGAGCAGTTCTTC.